This T cell receptor beta chain derives from a study of tumor-infiltrating lymphocytes in primary liver carcinoma. Study summary: Patients' primary liver carcinoma was surgically resected. Samples returned roughly 3.65 to 8 million productive TCRbeta reads, a yield that was similar across tissue types. Study findings and constraints: Lesser overlap characterized tumor-adjacent and tumor-blood pairs relative to tumor region pairs.

Making TCR beta cDNA involved roughly 0.55 ug total RNA and a constant-region primer. Slightly modified ARM-PCR, run as three nested multiplex PCR rounds, produced the TCR beta libraries. TCRdb reanalysed the multiplex PCR reads using MiXCR and keeps one entry per CDR3 protein. This sample has about 300,000 distinct CDR3 sequences, with roughly 60% found just once. On this clonotype itself: Antigen unknown.

Blood RNA was derived from unsorted whole blood, and germline DNA was extracted too. The sequenced sample consisted of peripheral blood. This TCR was recovered from a man aged 35 to 55 with primary liver carcinoma and hepatitis B virus infection.

The CDR3 region is CASSVGETASYEQYF. DNA of the CDR3: TGTGCCAGCAGCGTAGGGGAGACGGCCTCCTACGAGCAGTACTTC. The chain links TRBV11-2 to TRBJ2-7; either TRBD1 or TRBD2 may supply D (5 bases each). The CDR3 runs to 15 residues. Germline V gene data show CDR1 as SGHAT and CDR2 as FQNNGV. With 5 bases removed from V and 0 bases from J, the gap between germline ends came to 14 bases.